These 32 T cell receptor beta chains were sequenced from one sample in a study of Ad26.COV2.S vaccination and SARS-CoV-2 variants. The method was immunoSEQ multiplex PCR; TCRdb's version includes in-frame clones alone and lacks a portion of them. Here the sample spans fewer than 900,000 clones, approximately 88% being singletons. The treatment: roughly 19 received Ad26.COV2.S at low or high dose, single or two shots; roughly five received placebo; per-sample allocation not given. Day 63 after the first vaccine or placebo injection was the time point for sampling. Sequenced material: peripheral blood, taken in a trial of Ad26.COV2.S vaccine versus placebo. These receptors all stem from a person aged 18-65 years who received the Ad26.COV2.S COVID-19 vaccine or a placebo.

This clone was picked up one time. This chain joins TRBV15 and TRBJ1-1, with D unclear. V lost 0 bases and J lost 4, with 6 bases in between. The germline gives CDR1 LNHNV, CDR2 YYDKDF (reference sequence). The CDR3 sequence is 13 residues long. The CDR3 region is CATSRESGTEAFF. In DNA, the CDR3 is TGTGCCACCAGCAGAGAGTCTGGCACTGAAGCTTTCTTT. Filled out from reference TRBV15 and TRBJ1-1, the complete variable domain reads DAMVIQNPRYQVTQFGKPVTLSCSQTLNHNVMYWYQQKSSQAPKLLFHYYDKDFNNEADTPDNFQSRRPNTSFCFLDIRSPGLGDTAMYLCATSRESGTEAFFGQGTRLTVV.

This chain connects TRBV12-3 or TRBV12-4 to TRBJ2-5; D is uncertain. The CDR3 is 12 amino acids. The V end lost 3 bases, the J end lost 5 bases, and 7 bases lay between the germline ends. CDR3 amino acids: CASSFGLETQYF. CDR3 nucleotide sequence: TGTGCCAGCAGTTTCGGGTTGGAGACCCAGTACTTC.

This clone has a single count. This chain joins TRBV6-4 and TRBJ1-2; possibly TRBD1 for D (6 bases). Per germline, CDR1 MRHNA and CDR2 SNTAGT. Trimming removed 3 bases from V and 5 bases from J, with 13 bases in between. The CDR3 is made up of 14 amino acids. The CDR3 spells CASSESGAGYGYTF. CDR3 sequence (DNA): TGTGCCAGCAGTGAGTCAGGGGCTGGGTATGGCTACACCTTC.

This clone was counted a single time. In nucleotides, the CDR3 is TGTGCCAGCAGTTCAGGGACCCAAGAGACCCAGTACTTC. Translated, it gives CASSSGTQETQYF. The J gene is TRBJ2-5, the V gene TRBV6-5; D could derive from TRBD1 or TRBD2 (5 bases each). This CDR3 region has 13 residues. Germline V lookup: CDR1 MNHEY, CDR2 SVGAGI. Trimming cost V 4 bases and J 1 base, with 7 bases left between them.

The V gene is TRBV6-2 or TRBV6-3, the J gene TRBJ2-5; D perhaps matches TRBD1 (5 bases). The CDR3 runs 16 residues. Germline CDR1 MNHEY, CDR2 SVGEGT. V shed 0 bases and J shed 1 base, with 12 bases lying between them. The CDR3 spells CASSYSLVQGQETQYF. The DNA for the CDR3 is TGTGCCAGCAGTTACTCCTTAGTCCAGGGCCAAGAGACCCAGTACTTC.

V gene TRBV19 combines with J gene TRBJ2-7; D is perhaps TRBD2 (5 bases). The V end was cut by 6 bases, the J end by 0 bases, with 18 bases between. Germline CDR1 LNHDA, CDR2 SQIVND (reference sequence). The CDR3 loop spans 16 amino acids. The CDR3 DNA reads as TGTGCCAGTAGCCCTCGCGGACTCCAGAGCTCCTACGAGCAGTACTTC. Encoded protein: CASSPRGLQSSYEQYF.

This CDR3 is CASRRTGTGELFF. The CDR3 nucleotides are TGTGCCAGCAGGCGGACAGGGACCGGGGAGCTGTTTTTT. The chain is built from TRBV2 and TRBJ2-2, with TRBD1 matching over 8 bases. The CDR3 is 13 amino acids. Per germline, CDR1 SNHLY and CDR2 FYNNEI. Trimming took 6 bases from V and 5 from J; bases not matched to a gene: 2.

This clone was seen just once. V is TRBV10-3 and J is TRBJ2-3; maybe TRBD2 (6 bases). This CDR3 comprises 15 residues. V was trimmed by 2 bases and J by 3 bases, leaving 12 bases between them. Germline V gives CDR1 ENHRY, CDR2 SYGVKD. The CDR3 DNA is TGTGCCATCAGTGAGCGGGAGCCTCGTACAGATACGCAGTATTTT. Translated, it gives CAISEREPRTDTQYF.

This chain links TRBV27 with TRBJ2-2; 11 nucleotides agree with TRBD2. CDR3 length: 16 amino acids. Germline CDR1 MNHEY, CDR2 SMNVEV (reference sequence). The V and J ends lost 4 bases and 3 bases, in that order; junction bases with no gene match: 4. The CDR3: CASSSELAGDTGELFF. DNA for the CDR3: TGTGCCAGCAGTTCAGAACTAGCGGGGGACACCGGGGAGCTGTTTTTT.

The chain carries TRBV6-1 and TRBJ1-1; D unresolved. With 3 bases removed from V and 8 bases from J, the gap between germline ends came to 22 bases. The CDR3 sequence is 16 residues long. The germline V gene has CDR1 MNHNS and CDR2 SASEGT. In DNA, the CDR3 is TGTGCCAGCAGTGATCGGATGCGCATCCACGGATACGAAGCTTTCTTT. As protein: CASSDRMRIHGYEAFF.

V is TRBV7-9 and J is TRBJ1-1, with 9 nucleotides matching TRBD1. The germline V gene encodes CDR1 SEHNR and CDR2 FQNEAQ (reference sequence). The CDR3 has 17 amino acids. With 3 bases clipped from V and 7 bases from J, the junction kept 15 bases outside the gene matches. The CDR3 here is CASSFTPGTGLGLEAFF. CDR3 in DNA: TGTGCCAGCAGCTTTACCCCCGGGACAGGGTTGGGGCTTGAAGCTTTCTTT.

V is TRBV27 and J is TRBJ2-2; the D is unclear. The CDR3 runs to 13 residues. Trimming stripped 3 bases from V and 3 bases from J, with 5 bases between. From germline, CDR1 is MNHEY and CDR2 SMNVEV (reference sequence). For the CDR3, the DNA is TGTGCCAGCAGTTTCGCTCACACCGGGGAGCTGTTTTTT. It codes for CASSFAHTGELFF.

V and J are TRBV30 and TRBJ2-1, with 9 positions matching TRBD1. The V gene's germline CDR1 is GTSNPN and CDR2 SVGIG (reference sequence). CDR3 length: 15 residues. The V gene end was trimmed by 2 bases and the J gene end by 9 bases; junction bases not matched to a gene: 11. In DNA, the CDR3 is TGTGCCTGGAGTCACACAGGGGGCGCCTTCGGTGAGCAGTTCTTC. Amino acids: CAWSHTGGAFGEQFF.

This clone has a single count. V gene TRBV30 combines with J gene TRBJ2-7; 8 nucleotides agree with TRBD1. V was clipped by 2 bases and J by 6 bases; unmatched bases: 6. The CDR3 has 13 residues. CDR1 and CDR2 (germline): GTSNPN, SVGIG (reference sequence). Here the CDR3 DNA reads TGTGCCTGGAGTTTGCAGGGGGCGCGCGAGCAGTACTTC. This gives the protein CAWSLQGAREQYF.

The rearrangement uses TRBV18 and TRBJ2-6, with D possibly being TRBD1 or TRBD2 (5 bases each). Germline assignment: CDR1 KGHSH and CDR2 LQKENI. Trimming cost V 5 bases and J 2 bases, with 13 bases left between them. The CDR3 has 16 residues. CDR3 bases: TGTGCCAGCTCAAAGGGTTGGGGGACTGGGGCCAACGTCCTGACTTTC. Translated: CASSKGWGTGANVLTF.

The J gene is TRBJ2-7, the V gene TRBV6-6; possibly TRBD2 for D (6 bases). Germline CDR1 is MNHNY and CDR2 is SVGAGI (reference sequence). The CDR3 spans 14 residues. V dropped 4 bases and J dropped 1 base, with 11 bases sitting between them. The CDR3 protein is CASSFAGRSYEQYF. CDR3 in DNA: TGTGCCAGCAGTTTTGCGGGGAGATCCTACGAGCAGTACTTC.

The rearrangement links TRBV7-9 to TRBJ2-3, with unresolved D. The CDR3 sequence is 10 residues long. V lost 5 bases and J 3 bases, leaving 0 bases between the germline ends. Germline V gives CDR1 SEHNR, CDR2 FQNEAQ (reference sequence). The CDR3 region has the DNA TGTGCCAGCAGCACAGATACGCAGTATTTT. Its protein is CASSTDTQYF.

This clone was observed a few times. The sample has other DNA sequences that encode this CDR3 too. V is TRBV27 and J is TRBJ2-7, with D maybe TRBD1 (5 bases). Per the germline V gene, CDR1 is MNHEY and CDR2 is SMNVEV (reference sequence). V lost 4 bases to trimming and J lost 2 bases, with 15 bases between them. This CDR3 region has 15 residues. CDR3 DNA: TGTGCCAGCAGTTCCAGACAGACGACCACCTACGAGCAGTACTTC. It is translated as CASSSRQTTTYEQYF.

This chain links TRBV6-5 with TRBJ1-2; the match to TRBD1 covers 11 bases. In germline, CDR1 is MNHEY, CDR2 SVGAGI. V was pared by 6 bases and J by 4 bases, with 7 bases of the junction left unmatched. The CDR3 is 15 amino acids. CDR3: CASSRGQGVPYGYTF. DNA of the CDR3: TGTGCCAGCAGCCGGGGACAGGGGGTCCCCTATGGCTACACCTTC.

The chain recombines TRBV27 with TRBJ1-5; unclear D gene. This CDR3 has 15 residues. Germline V CDR1 and CDR2: MNHEY, SMNVEV (reference sequence). V gave up 3 bases and J gave up 0 bases, with 9 bases separating them. CDR3 in DNA: TGTGCCAGCAGTTTTTTGGGCAATAGCAATCAGCCCCAGCATTTT. Amino acids: CASSFLGNSNQPQHF.

The chain recombines TRBV9 with TRBJ1-4, with unresolved D. The CDR3 has 15 residues. Per germline, CDR1 SGDLS and CDR2 YYNGEE. The V and J ends lost 1 base and 1 base respectively, with 8 bases between them. The chain's CDR3 is CASSVLGETNEKLFF. The CDR3 DNA reads TGTGCCAGCAGCGTATTGGGTGAAACTAATGAAAAACTGTTTTTT.

The rearrangement joins TRBV6-5 to TRBJ1-2; D unclear. The length of the CDR3 is 12 residues. Trimming pared 6 bases from V and 8 bases from J, leaving 13 bases between. CDR1 is MNHEY and CDR2 is SVGAGI in the germline V gene. The CDR3: CASSPAQPGYTF. Here the CDR3 DNA reads TGTGCCAGCAGCCCGGCACAGCCCGGCTACACCTTC.

V usage is TRBV6-6 and J usage is TRBJ2-5; no firm D call. V lost 6 bases and J 0 bases, leaving 5 bases between the germline ends. The CDR3 runs to 12 residues. Looked up from germline, CDR1 is MNHNY and CDR2 is SVGAGI (reference sequence). The CDR3 nucleotides are TGTGCCAGCAGAAGGGACCAAGAGACCCAGTACTTC. Translating it yields CASRRDQETQYF.

The rearrangement joins TRBV19 to TRBJ2-7; 8 nucleotides align to TRBD1. This CDR3 contains 13 residues. Germline values: CDR1 LNHDA, CDR2 SQIVND (reference sequence). V lost 6 bases and J lost 6; bases outside the gene matches: 7. CDR3 protein: CASSPGQGSEQYF. CDR3 sequence (DNA): TGTGCCAGTAGCCCAGGACAGGGCAGCGAGCAGTACTTC.

V is TRBV6-5 and J is TRBJ2-3; the match to TRBD2 covers 7 bases. The ends lost 2 bases at V and 0 bases at J; junction bases unmatched: 2. Germline V gene sequence: CDR1 MNHEY, CDR2 SVGAGI. This CDR3 has 15 residues. The CDR3 DNA sequence: TGTGCCAGCAGTTACGGACTAGATAGCACAGATACGCAGTATTTT. It specifies CASSYGLDSTDTQYF.

The V gene is TRBV6-5, the J gene TRBJ2-5; D is ambiguous. CDR3 size: 14 residues. V lost 6 bases, J lost 4 bases, and 15 bases lay in between. Looked up from germline, CDR1 is MNHEY and CDR2 is SVGAGI. The DNA of the CDR3 is TGTGCCAGCAGGGTGAACAATTGGGGAGAGACCCAGTACTTC. Translated: CASRVNNWGETQYF.

The J gene is TRBJ1-1, the V gene TRBV10-3; possible D gene TRBD1, 5 bases. V shed 2 bases and J shed 1 base, with 11 bases lying between them. The CDR3 sequence is 15 residues long. CDR1 is ENHRY and CDR2 is SYGVKD in the germline V gene. The CDR3 DNA is TGTGCCATCAGTGAGCTTCAGGGCCGGAACACTGAAGCTTTCTTT. It yields the protein CAISELQGRNTEAFF.

This chain joins TRBV7-6 and TRBJ1-5; D is possibly TRBD1 (5 bases). CDR3 length: 15 amino acids. Per the germline V gene, CDR1 is SGHVS and CDR2 is FNYEAQ. Trimming took 3 bases from V and 5 from J, leaving 14 bases between them. CDR3 nucleotides: TGTGCCAGCAGCTTTTCCGCCCAGGGAGATCAGCCCCAGCATTTT. As protein: CASSFSAQGDQPQHF.

This sequence joins TRBV2 and TRBJ2-3; D is unclear. Trimming took off 1 base at V and 2 bases at J, with 13 bases between the two ends. The CDR3 has 16 amino acids. Germline V gene lookup returns CDR1 SNHLY and CDR2 FYNNEI. CDR3 nucleotide sequence: TGTGCCAGCAGTGAAGAGTCGAGAGTTCCCACAGATACGCAGTATTTT. Translation: CASSEESRVPTDTQYF. Complete variable domain (other parts from reference TRBV2 and TRBJ2-3): EPEVTQTPSHQVTQMGQEVILRCVPISNHLYFYWYRQILGQKVEFLVSFYNNEISEKSEIFDDQFSVERPDGSNFTLKIRSTKLEDSAMYFCASSEESRVPTDTQYFGPGTRLTVL.

The chain combines TRBV7-3 with TRBJ2-7; a weak D match, TRBD1 (5 bases). Per the germline V gene, CDR1 is SGHTA and CDR2 is FQGTGA. The CDR3 runs to 14 residues. Trimming cost V 1 base and J 6 bases, with 13 bases left between them. The DNA for the CDR3 is TGTGCCAGCAGCTTAAGCGCAGGGAAGGGCGAGCAGTACTTC. It is translated as CASSLSAGKGEQYF.

The chain links TRBV7-3 to TRBJ2-3; 10 nucleotides match TRBD2. V gave up 3 bases and J gave up 6 bases; unmatched junction bases: 6. The germline V gene encodes CDR1 SGHTA and CDR2 FQGTGA. The CDR3 has 15 residues. Here the CDR3 DNA reads TGTGCCAGCAGCTTGGGGACTAGCGAGGGGGATACGCAGTATTTT. Residues: CASSLGTSEGDTQYF.

This clone was seen a single time. V and J are TRBV9 and TRBJ2-3, with D uncertain. Germline V gene lookup returns CDR1 SGDLS and CDR2 YYNGEE. V lost 3 bases and J lost 2, with 13 bases in between. This CDR3 has 15 amino acids. The CDR3 coding sequence is TGTGCCAGCAGCGCCGGACGAGGTGACACAGATACGCAGTATTTT. This gives the protein CASSAGRGDTDTQYF.